This TCR beta chain was sequenced during a study of cytomegalovirus exposure and HLA in healthy donors. This clone has a single count. Its antigen remains unidentified. The junction had 12 bases not matched to a gene; V was cut back by 4 bases and J by 2 bases. The CDR3 runs to 16 residues. The germline V gene encodes CDR1 SGHRS and CDR2 YFSETQ. The PCR had 60 Vbeta and 13 Jbeta primers. Clones were sequenced by immunoSEQ multiplex PCR, and TCRdb holds only the in-frame ones, with some missing. The sample lists fewer than 300,000 clones; approximately 90% were seen once. General observations from the study: Later analysis demonstrated an association between a missense DCLRE1C variant and TCR beta V- and J-gene trimming.

The clonotype originates from a man aged 40-55 years in good health and CMV-seropositive. The chain uses TRBV5-1 and TRBJ2-7; TRBD1 aligns across 7 bases. Sequenced material: PBMCs. The CDR3 sequence is CASSQTSGQGAYEQYF. The CDR3 DNA sequence: TGCGCCAGCAGCCAGACATCGGGGCAGGGGGCCTACGAGCAGTACTTC.